What follows are 8 T cell receptor beta chains derived from one specimen sequenced in a study of OX40 agonist ivuxolimab in advanced cancers. Sequencing used immunoSEQ multiplex PCR; TCRdb keeps in-frame clones, though not all of them. The table records roughly 43,000 clones, about 88% of them present only once. Sequencing was performed on CD4+ or CD8+ T cells sorted from blood, taken in a trial of the OX40 agonist ivuxolimab. These receptors originate from an adult with an advanced solid tumor such as melanoma, head and neck, liver or kidney cancer.

V usage is TRBV7-9 and J usage is TRBJ2-7; TRBD1 matches 9 bases. CDR1 and CDR2 from the germline V gene are SEHNR and FQNEAQ (reference sequence). This CDR3 region has 13 residues. Germline trimming cut 7 bases from V and 4 bases from J; bases unmatched to any gene: 5. CDR3 residues: CASKRTGEYEQYF. The CDR3 DNA follows: TGTGCCAGCAAGAGGACAGGGGAGTACGAGCAGTACTTC.

The count of this clone is one. The CDR3 reads CASLRGTGTDTQYF. The CDR3 region has the DNA TGCGCCAGCCTGCGGGGCACAGGCACAGATACGCAGTATTTT. This chain uses TRBV10-2 with TRBJ2-3; a weak D match, TRBD2 (6 bases). There are 14 residues in the CDR3. CDR1 is WSHSY and CDR2 is SAAADI in the germline V gene. V was shortened by 8 bases and J by 1 base, with 13 bases between the two germline ends.

The chain combines TRBV6-6 with TRBJ1-1, with D perhaps matching TRBD1 (5 bases). The ends were cut back, 8 bases at V and 1 base at J, with 14 bases in the middle. In germline, CDR1 is MNHNY, CDR2 SVGAGI (reference sequence). The CDR3 contains 14 residues. The CDR3 loop is CASSMTGGNTEAFF. The CDR3 nucleotides read TGTGCCAGCTCAATGACGGGGGGGAACACTGAAGCTTTCTTT.

The V call is TRBV13, the J call TRBJ2-7; tentatively, D is TRBD2 (6 bases). The CDR3 runs 13 residues. Trimming left V 4 bases short and J 6 bases short, with 13 bases between. The germline V gene has CDR1 PRHDT and CDR2 FYEKMQ (reference sequence). CDR3 residues: CASSSKGLSEQYF. The CDR3 region has the DNA TGTGCCAGCAGCTCGAAGGGACTGAGCGAGCAGTACTTC.

About this clone itself: Other DNA sequences from this sample encode an identical CDR3 as well. This chain joins TRBV7-8 and TRBJ2-7, with 12 positions matching TRBD1. The germline V gene has CDR1 SGHVS and CDR2 FQNEAQ. V was clipped by 6 bases and J by 5 bases; unmatched bases: 5. This CDR3 contains 14 residues. The CDR3 DNA follows: TGTGCCAGCAGAACCGGGACAGGGGGCAACGAGCAGTACTTC. Its protein is CASRTGTGGNEQYF.

The chain recombines TRBV28 with TRBJ2-7; D not resolved. The CDR3 sequence is 11 residues long. V was trimmed by 1 base and J by 3 bases, leaving 1 base between them. Looked up from germline, CDR1 is MDHEN and CDR2 is SYDVKM. CDR3 protein: CASSLYYEQYF. The CDR3 DNA reads TGTGCCAGCAGTTTATACTACGAGCAGTACTTC.

This clone was picked up a small number of times. V usage is TRBV30 and J usage is TRBJ1-5; D not certain. This CDR3 contains 13 residues. The germline V gene has CDR1 GTSNPN and CDR2 SVGIG (reference sequence). V dropped 3 bases and J dropped 0 bases, with 6 bases sitting between them. The CDR3 region has the DNA TGTGCCTGGAGGACGAGTAGCAATCAGCCCCAGCATTTT. Encoded protein: CAWRTSSNQPQHF. Supplemented by reference TRBV30 and TRBJ1-5, the full variable domain reads SQTIHQWPATLVQPVGSPLSLECTVEGTSNPNLYWYRQAAGRGLQLLFYSVGIGQISSEVPQNLSASRPQDRQFILSSKKLLLSDSGFYLCAWRTSSNQPQHFGDGTRLSIL.

This clone was counted between two and nine times. The V gene is TRBV28, the J gene TRBJ1-2; D remains unclear. The CDR3 has 11 amino acids. V was pared by 10 bases and J by 3 bases, with 9 bases between. Germline V gives CDR1 MDHEN, CDR2 SYDVKM. CDR3 in DNA: TGTGCCATCCGGACCTACTATGGCTACACCTTC. It codes for CAIRTYYGYTF.